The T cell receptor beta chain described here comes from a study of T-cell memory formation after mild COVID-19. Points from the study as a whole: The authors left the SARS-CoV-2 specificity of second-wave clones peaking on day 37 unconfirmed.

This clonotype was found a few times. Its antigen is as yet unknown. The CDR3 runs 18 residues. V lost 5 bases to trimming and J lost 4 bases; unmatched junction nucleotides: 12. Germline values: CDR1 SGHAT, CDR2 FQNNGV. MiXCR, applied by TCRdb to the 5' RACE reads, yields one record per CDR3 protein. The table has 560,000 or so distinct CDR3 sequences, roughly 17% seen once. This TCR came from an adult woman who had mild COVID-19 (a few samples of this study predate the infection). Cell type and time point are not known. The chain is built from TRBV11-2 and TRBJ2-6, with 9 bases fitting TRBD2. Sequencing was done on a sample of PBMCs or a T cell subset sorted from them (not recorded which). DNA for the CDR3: TGTGCCAGCAGCCTACTAGCGGGTTCTGTCACGGGGGCCAACGTCCTGACTTTC. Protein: CASSLLAGSVTGANVLTF.